These T cell receptor beta chains were read from a single sample in a study of blood T cell repertoires in COVID-19. Sequencing was performed with immunoSEQ multiplex PCR; in TCRdb, only in-frame clones are kept and a portion is missing. This sample has 350,000 to 450,000 clones, with around 87% found just once. What was sequenced was peripheral blood. Every receptor here comes from a woman aged 55-69 years with COVID-19, enrolled during active disease. The CDR3 runs from the conserved cysteine through the conserved F or W. A D gene is named only where the DNA matches it firmly. The size entry is marked missing in some rows and otherwise reads once, few, many or a size class.

j_call v_call d_call clone_size cdr3_nt cdr3_aa
TRBJ2-7 TRBV2 NA NA TGTGCCACCAGAGAGGGGGGGATCCACTACGAGCAGTACTTC CATREGGIHYEQYF
TRBJ1-1 TRBV7-2 NA NA TGTGCCAGCAGCCCCCTATTCCCCACTGAAGCTTTCTTT CASSPLFPTEAFF
TRBJ1-4 TRBV28 NA NA TGTGCCAGCAGGGCACAGCTTAATGAAAAACTGTTTTTT CASRAQLNEKLFF
TRBJ1-1 TRBV27 NA NA TGTGCCAGCAGTTTCCAGGGGATGGGAAATACTGAAGCTTTCTTT CASSFQGMGNTEAFF
TRBJ1-4 TRBV7-3 NA NA TGTGCCAGCAGCCACGCCTCTTTTCTCGGGGGTGAAAAACTGTTTTTT CASSHASFLGGEKLFF
TRBJ1-1 TRBV15 NA NA TGTGCCACCACGAGGGAGCGGGACACTGAAGCTTTCTTT CATTRERDTEAFF
TRBJ2-1 TRBV7-3 TRBD2 NA TGTGCCAGCAGCTTACCGACTAGCGGGGGTGATGAGCAGTTCTTC CASSLPTSGGDEQFF
TRBJ1-2 TRBV6-6 NA NA TGTGCCAGCACCCGGGACACGTCAGGGGGCTACACCTTC CASTRDTSGGYTF
TRBJ2-7 TRBV10-3 NA NA TGTGCCATCAGTGAAAGGCAGGGTTACTACGAGCAGTACTTC CAISERQGYYEQYF
TRBJ1-1 TRBV28 NA few TGTGCCAGCAGTTTCATGGACACCATGAACACTGAAGCTTTCTTT CASSFMDTMNTEAFF
TRBJ1-4 TRBV2 NA NA TGTGCCAGCAGGAGGACTAATGAAAAACTGTTTTTT CASRRTNEKLFF
TRBJ2-5 TRBV4-1 TRBD2 NA TGCGCCAGCAGCCAAAATAGCGGGGGGGCCCGGGAGACCCAGTACTTC CASSQNSGGARETQYF
TRBJ1-5 TRBV7-2 NA NA TGTGCCAGCAGCTCGCTAGGGAGGACAACAAATCAGCCCCAGCATTTT CASSSLGRTTNQPQHF
TRBJ2-1 TRBV2 NA NA TGTGCCAGCAGTGAGAGAGTACTAGTGGCCTACAATGAGCAGTTCTTC CASSERVLVAYNEQFF
TRBJ1-1 TRBV5-6 NA NA TGTGCCAGCAGCTTTTTGGGGCCTCATATGAACACTGAAGCTTTCTTT CASSFLGPHMNTEAFF
TRBJ2-7 TRBV16 TRBD1 NA TGTGCCAGCAACAGGGACAGGGGTAGCCACGAGCAGTACTTC CASNRDRGSHEQYF
TRBJ1-2 TRBV6-5 TRBD1 NA TGTGCCAGCAGGAGGCGGGACAGATCTAACTATGGCTACACCTTC CASRRRDRSNYGYTF
TRBJ2-3 TRBV7-6 NA NA TGTGCCAGCAGCTTCCCGACAGGCGCAGATACGCAGTATTTT CASSFPTGADTQYF
TRBJ2-5 TRBV5-1 NA NA TGCGCCAGCAGCGGACGGGGACTCTTGTACCAAGAGACCCAGTACTTC CASSGRGLLYQETQYF
TRBJ2-2 TRBV5-1 TRBD2 NA TGCGCCAGCAGCCAAGGGACTAGGGGAACCGGGGAGCTGTTTTTT CASSQGTRGTGELFF
TRBJ2-3 TRBV24-1 NA NA TGTGCCACCAGTGACACGACTGGTTCAGATACGCAGTATTTT CATSDTTGSDTQYF
TRBJ2-5 TRBV12-3/TRBV12-4 NA once TGTGCCAGCAGCCAGGGGCGGAGGGAGACCCAGTACTTC CASSQGRRETQYF
TRBJ2-1 TRBV28 TRBD2 NA TGTGCCAGCAGACGTAGCGGGGGGGGATACAATGAGCAGTTCTTC CASRRSGGGYNEQFF
TRBJ2-1 TRBV7-2 NA NA TGTGCCAGCAGCTTCCAAGGTGGGGGGATCTACAATGAGCAGTTCTTC CASSFQGGGIYNEQFF
TRBJ1-3 TRBV10-3 NA NA TGTGCCATCAGAGGTACAGGGAACTCTGGAAACACCATATATTTT CAIRGTGNSGNTIYF
TRBJ2-4 TRBV6-1 NA NA TGTGCCAGCAGTGAAGCGAACATACTCCCTCAGGACATTCAGTACTTC CASSEANILPQDIQYF
TRBJ2-1 TRBV24-1 TRBD1 NA TGTGCCACCAGTGACCTACAGACAGGGGGCGTTGAGCAGTTCTTC CATSDLQTGGVEQFF
TRBJ2-1 TRBV11-2 NA NA TGTGCCAGCAGCGCCCCAGGGGTTCCCTCCTACAATGAGCAGTTCTTC CASSAPGVPSYNEQFF
TRBJ1-5 TRBV9 NA NA TGTGCCAGCAGCGGAGCGGGGATCAATCAGCCCCAGCATTTT CASSGAGINQPQHF
TRBJ2-5 TRBV7-9 TRBD2 NA TGTGCCAGCAGCTTTGCGGGGGGAGCAGAGACCCAGTACTTC CASSFAGGAETQYF
TRBJ1-6 TRBV29-1 NA NA TGCAGCGTCCGGGGTTTCGATAATTCACCCCTCCACTTT CSVRGFDNSPLHF